This TCR beta chain was captured by sequencing in a study of TIL therapy for anti-PD-1-resistant metastatic lung cancer. Study background: Most patients had lung adenocarcinoma. Tumors carried a median about 1.4 non-synonymous mutations per megabase.

Time point of the sample: pre-treatment sample, taken before nivolumab and TIL therapy. Enrollment ran from late 2017 to early 2020. Sequencing used immunoSEQ v3. The data were produced by immunoSEQ multiplex PCR, yet TCRdb's version contains in-frame clones alone and is incomplete. The sample contains about 52,000 clones, around three quarters of which appear only once. Sequencing was performed on blood, taken at baseline. The origin of this receptor is a woman between 30 and 85 years old with non-small cell lung cancer.

CDR3 loop: CASSFGLAGGTYNEQFF. CDR3 in DNA: TGTGCCAGCAGCTTTGGACTAGCGGGAGGAACCTACAATGAGCAGTTCTTC. The gene calls are TRBV7-9 and TRBJ2-1; 14 bases match TRBD2. The germline V gene has CDR1 SEHNR and CDR2 FQNEAQ (reference sequence). J gave up 2 bases and V 3 bases, and 3 bases lay outside the gene matches. The CDR3 totals 17 residues.